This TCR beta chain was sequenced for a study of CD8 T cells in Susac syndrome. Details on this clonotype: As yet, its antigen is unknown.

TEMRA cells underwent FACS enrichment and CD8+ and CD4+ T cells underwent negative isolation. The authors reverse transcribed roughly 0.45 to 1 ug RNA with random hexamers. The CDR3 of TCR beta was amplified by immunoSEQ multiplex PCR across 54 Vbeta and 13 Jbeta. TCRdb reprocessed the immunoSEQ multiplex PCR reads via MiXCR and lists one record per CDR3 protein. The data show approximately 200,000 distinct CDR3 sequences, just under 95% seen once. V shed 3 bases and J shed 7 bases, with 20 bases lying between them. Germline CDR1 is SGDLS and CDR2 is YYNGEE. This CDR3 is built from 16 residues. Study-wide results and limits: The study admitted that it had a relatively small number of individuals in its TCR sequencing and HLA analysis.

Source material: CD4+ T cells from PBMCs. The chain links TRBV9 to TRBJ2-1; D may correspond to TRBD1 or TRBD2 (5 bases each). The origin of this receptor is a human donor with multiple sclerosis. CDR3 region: CASSETAESLGNEQFF. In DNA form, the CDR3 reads TGTGCCAGCAGCGAGACAGCGGAATCGCTGGGTAATGAGCAGTTCTTC.